Detailed here is one TCR beta chain. Antigen unknown. This CDR3 region has 13 residues. Trimming removed 8 bases from V and 3 bases from J; junction bases left unmatched: 4. The germline V gene has CDR1 SNHLY and CDR2 FYNNEI. This record comes from a study of T cell repertoires in cytomegalovirus infection. Study summary: Used in the study were CMV epitopes, some recently identified and HLA-C-restricted, others well-studied and HLA-B-restricted. Shared public TCR beta signatures pointed to both CMV infection and a matching HLA type. General study results and limits: CMV-specific TCR beta clonotypes restricted by HLA-C dominated the ex vivo response.

TCRdb re-called the reads through MiXCR, storing one row per CDR3 protein. The repertoire holds hundreds of thousands of distinct CDR3 sequences, around 29% seen once, with about 14% in the top ten. The starting material was cultured CD8+ T cells from PBMCs, obtained from culture after CMV antigen stimulation. This chain links TRBV2 with TRBJ2-3; 8 nucleotides line up with TRBD2. This receptor was obtained from a human donor in good health (CMV status not recorded). Some clones in this sample may be carry-over from other donors' samples. The CDR3 is CASPGGQTDTQYF. The CDR3 nucleotides read TGTGCCAGCCCGGGGGGGCAGACAGATACGCAGTATTTT.